This passage covers 15 T cell receptor beta chains from one sample sequenced in a study of T cell responses to AZD1222 COVID-19 vaccine. The method was immunoSEQ multiplex PCR; TCRdb's version includes in-frame clones alone and lacks a portion of them. This sample has about 180,000 clones; roughly 94% occur once, and the top ten carry roughly 1.7%. The specimen was peripheral blood, collected 28 days after the second AZD1222 dose. These receptors all come from an adult who received the AZD1222 COVID-19 vaccine.

The rearrangement joins TRBV7-9 to TRBJ1-2, with TRBD1 identical over 7 bases. The CDR3 length is 13 residues. Germline trimming cut 5 bases from V and 8 bases from J; bases unmatched to any gene: 8. The germline gives CDR1 SEHNR, CDR2 FQNEAQ (reference sequence). Here the CDR3 reads CASSVVAGGGYTF. The CDR3 coding sequence is TGTGCCAGCAGCGTTGTGGCAGGGGGAGGCTACACCTTC.

The rearrangement joins TRBV5-4 to TRBJ2-3, with TRBD1 matching over 7 bases. Germline V gene sequence: CDR1 SGHNT, CDR2 YYREEE (reference sequence). After removal of 4 bases from V and 4 bases from J, the junction contained 3 bases not matched to a gene. The CDR3 covers 13 residues. This CDR3 reads CASSATGADTQYF. CDR3 DNA sequence: TGTGCCAGCAGCGCAACAGGGGCAGATACGCAGTATTTT.

This sequence joins TRBV9 and TRBJ2-3, with unresolved D. This CDR3 is built from 13 residues. From germline, CDR1 is SGDLS and CDR2 YYNGEE. Trimming left V 0 bases short and J 2 bases short, with 4 bases between. The CDR3 reads CASSVVATDTQYF. CDR3 sequence (DNA): TGTGCCAGCAGCGTAGTAGCCACAGATACGCAGTATTTT. Looking up the rest from reference TRBV9 and TRBJ2-3 gives the full variable domain: DSGVTQTPKHLITATGQRVTLRCSPRSGDLSVYWYQQSLDQGLQFLIQYYNGEERAKGNILERFSAQQFPDLHSELNLSSLELGDSALYFCASSVVATDTQYFGPGTRLTVL.

The V gene is TRBV19, the J gene TRBJ1-4; TRBD1 aligns across 8 bases. Germline values: CDR1 LNHDA, CDR2 SQIVND (reference sequence). This CDR3 has 13 residues. V was clipped by 6 bases and J by 7 bases; unmatched bases: 4. In nucleotides, the CDR3 is TGTGCCAGTAGGGGGACAGGCTCTGAAAAACTGTTTTTT. Residues: CASRGTGSEKLFF.

The J gene is TRBJ2-6, the V gene TRBV6-5; D unclear. The V and J ends lost 6 bases and 0 bases respectively, with 3 bases between them. The CDR3 is 13 residues long. The germline V gene encodes CDR1 MNHEY and CDR2 SVGAGI. For the CDR3, the DNA is TGTGCCAGCAGATTCTCTGGGGCCAACGTCCTGACTTTC. It translates to CASRFSGANVLTF.

This rearrangement joins TRBV6-5 to TRBJ1-4, with 7 bases lining up with TRBD1. CDR3 length equals 15 residues. The V and J ends lost 6 bases and 5 bases, in that order; junction bases with no gene match: 9. CDR1 is MNHEY, CDR2 SVGAGI, per germline. The CDR3 nucleotides are TGTGCCAGCAGCTCCCCCAAGACAGGGAATGAAAAACTGTTTTTT. As protein: CASSSPKTGNEKLFF.

This clone occurred once. The J gene is TRBJ1-2, the V gene TRBV5-1, with 7 bases fitting TRBD1. The CDR3 is 16 residues long. V lost 6 bases and J lost 4; bases outside the gene matches: 15. Per the germline V gene, CDR1 is SGHRS and CDR2 is YFSETQ. The CDR3 sequence: CASKPETGRGLYGYTF. CDR3 sequence (DNA): TGCGCCAGCAAACCGGAGACAGGGAGGGGACTCTATGGCTACACCTTC. The whole variable domain, filled in from reference TRBV5-1 and TRBJ1-2, reads KAGVTQTPRYLIKTRGQQVTLSCSPISGHRSVSWYQQTPGQGLQFLFEYFSETQRNKGNFPGRFSGRQFSNSRSEMNVSTLELGDSALYLCASKPETGRGLYGYTFGSGTRLTVV.

The genes are TRBV6-2 or TRBV6-3 and TRBJ1-1; D unresolved. CDR3 size: 13 residues. The germline V and J ends were trimmed by 5 bases and 1 base, with 8 bases remaining between them. CDR1 is MNHEY, CDR2 SVGEGT, per germline. The CDR3, as DNA: TGTGCCAGCAGTCATACACGGAACACTGAAGCTTTCTTT. As protein: CASSHTRNTEAFF.

The CDR3 nucleotides read TGTGCCAGCAGCTTAGGTGGCAGCGGTCAGCCCCAGCATTTT. It encodes CASSLGGSGQPQHF. The genes are TRBV7-9 and TRBJ1-5, with unresolved D. V was pared by 1 base and J by 6 bases, with 10 bases between. The CDR3 spans 14 residues. Germline-derived CDR1 and CDR2 are SEHNR and FQNEAQ (reference sequence).

The V call is TRBV5-5, the J call TRBJ1-1, with D possibly being TRBD1 (5 bases). Germline assignment: CDR1 SGHKS and CDR2 YYEKEE (reference sequence). Trimming cost V 3 bases and J 2 bases, with 17 bases left between them. CDR3 length: 16 amino acids. The CDR3 protein is CASSSWAGTLNTEAFF. CDR3 coding DNA: TGTGCCAGCAGCTCATGGGCCGGGACGTTAAACACTGAAGCTTTCTTT.

The rearrangement joins TRBV19 to TRBJ1-5; D not resolved. V was cut by 3 bases and J by 3 bases, with 18 bases left in between. The CDR3 runs to 17 residues. CDR1 LNHDA and CDR2 SQIVND come from the germline V gene (reference sequence). CDR3 sequence (DNA): TGTGCCAGTAGTATGCGAGCTCAACGGGCTCTCAATCAGCCCCAGCATTTT. This gives the protein CASSMRAQRALNQPQHF. The entire variable domain, with the rest obtained from reference TRBV19 and TRBJ1-5, is as follows: DGGITQSPKYLFRKEGQNVTLSCEQNLNHDAMYWYRQDPGQGLRLIYYSQIVNDFQKGDIAEGYSVSREKKESFPLTVTSAQKNPTAFYLCASSMRAQRALNQPQHFGDGTRLSIL.

This rearrangement joins TRBV6-5 to TRBJ2-7; 7 bases match TRBD2. V trimming: 2 bases; J trimming: 7 bases; junction bases outside the gene matches: 8. From germline, CDR1 is MNHEY and CDR2 SVGAGI. This CDR3 has 14 residues. The CDR3 sequence: CASSYAGDLGEQYF. The DNA of the CDR3 is TGTGCCAGCAGTTACGCGGGAGACCTGGGTGAGCAGTACTTC.

This sequence joins TRBV3-1 (or the pseudogene TRBV3-2) and TRBJ1-2; 7 bases fit TRBD1. CDR3 length: 15 residues. Germline trimming cut 4 bases from V and 7 bases from J; bases unmatched to any gene: 12. Germline V gene sequence: CDR1 LGHDT, CDR2 YNNKEL (reference sequence). CDR3 sequence (DNA): TGTGCCAGCAGCCGGGACAGACGGTACCCTCTTGGCTACACCTTC. Protein sequence: CASSRDRRYPLGYTF.

By proportion, this clone is medium-sized (0.01 to 0.1%). The same CDR3 also results from other DNA sequences found in this sample. The chain links TRBV19 to TRBJ2-7; no reliable D call. The V and J ends lost 5 bases and 1 base respectively, with 9 bases between them. Germline loops: CDR1 LNHDA, CDR2 SQIVND (reference sequence). The CDR3 has 13 amino acids. The CDR3 nucleotides read TGTGCCAGTAGTCGCACAGTTTCCTACGAGCAGTACTTC. The encoded protein is CASSRTVSYEQYF.

The chain recombines TRBV9 with TRBJ2-1, with 13 nucleotides matching TRBD2. Per the germline V gene, CDR1 is SGDLS and CDR2 is YYNGEE. The CDR3 runs 17 residues. After removal of 4 bases from V and 0 bases from J, the junction contained 4 bases not matched to a gene. The CDR3 region is CASSRTSGGSSYNEQFF. The CDR3 DNA follows: TGTGCCAGCAGCCGGACTAGCGGGGGAAGCTCCTACAATGAGCAGTTCTTC.